These 9 T cell receptor beta chains were all obtained from the same sample, sequenced in a study of cytomegalovirus exposure and HLA in healthy donors. PCR employed 60 Vbeta and 13 Jbeta primers. TCRdb's table, derived via immunoSEQ multiplex PCR, lists solely in-frame clones and lacks some. The top ten clones hold 1.5% to 2% of a sample with some 96,000 clones, under 80% of them seen once. Sequenced input: PBMCs. The receptors shown here come from a man aged 40-55 years in good health and CMV-seronegative.

Note on this clone: At one of its ends the junction is not consistent with the germline gene, which may arise from a read error. The chain combines TRBV19 with TRBJ1-1, with D unresolved. The CDR3 has 15 residues. Germline-derived CDR1 and CDR2 are LNHDA and SQIVND (reference sequence). The CDR3 coding sequence is TGTGCCAGTACTATAGGCCACGGGGTGGTTGTTGAAGCTTTCTTT. It specifies CASTIGHGVVVEAFF. The complete variable domain, with remaining parts taken from reference TRBV19 and TRBJ1-1, reads DGGITQSPKYLFRKEGQNVTLSCEQNLNHDAMYWYRQDPGQGLRLIYYSQIVNDFQKGDIAEGYSVSREKKESFPLTVTSAQKNPTAFYLCASTIGHGVVVEAFFGQGTRLTVV.

V is TRBV5-1 and J is TRBJ1-2; D may be TRBD1 (6 bases). This CDR3 region has 19 residues. The germline V and J ends were trimmed by 0 bases and 4 bases, with 25 bases remaining between them. Per the germline V gene, CDR1 is SGHRS and CDR2 is YFSETQ. Here the CDR3 reads CASSLGDYVGQFLLYGYTF. In DNA form, the CDR3 reads TGCGCCAGCAGCTTGGGGGATTATGTCGGACAGTTTCTCCTCTATGGCTACACCTTC.

The chain employs TRBV28 and TRBJ1-5, with a weak D call TRBD1 (6 bases). The germline V and J ends were trimmed by 4 bases and 4 bases, with 20 bases remaining between them. CDR1 is MDHEN and CDR2 is SYDVKM in the germline V gene. The CDR3 length is 17 residues. The CDR3 DNA sequence: TGTGCCAGCAGTTCCCCCGGGACACCTGGGCGGAATCAGCCCCAGCATTTT. Translation: CASSSPGTPGRNQPQHF. Using reference TRBV28 and TRBJ1-5 for the parts outside the CDR3, the full variable domain is DVKVTQSSRYLVKRTGEKVFLECVQDMDHENMFWYRQDPGLGLRLIYFSYDVKMKEKGDIPEGYSVSREKKERFSLILESASTNQTSMYLCASSSPGTPGRNQPQHFGDGTRLSIL.

J is TRBJ1-6 and V is TRBV6-1; 7 nucleotides align to TRBD1. Trimming removed 9 bases from V and 10 bases from J; junction bases left unmatched: 9. Germline lookup yields CDR1 MNHNS and CDR2 SASEGT. There are 13 residues in the CDR3. CDR3 in DNA: TGTGCCAGTGGTCACAGGGGTAACTCACCCCTCCACTTT. Amino acid sequence: CASGHRGNSPLHF.

The rearrangement links TRBV5-8 to TRBJ2-3; the match to TRBD2 covers 7 bases. The junction had 3 bases not matched to a gene; V was cut back by 0 bases and J by 2 bases. Germline lookup yields CDR1 SGHTS and CDR2 YDEGEE. This CDR3 is built from 15 residues. The CDR3 spells CASSLVLAATDTQYF. The CDR3 DNA reads as TGTGCCAGCAGCTTGGTGCTAGCGGCCACAGATACGCAGTATTTT.

The genes are TRBV28 and TRBJ1-4; D call uncertain. With 5 bases removed from V and 0 bases from J, the gap between germline ends came to 10 bases. This CDR3 is 15 amino acids long. Germline-derived CDR1 and CDR2 are MDHEN and SYDVKM. This chain's CDR3 is CASSAASATNEKLFF. The CDR3 DNA reads TGTGCCAGCAGTGCGGCCAGTGCAACTAATGAAAAACTGTTTTTT.

The chain employs TRBV29-1 and TRBJ1-2; D not resolved. Per germline, CDR1 SQVTM and CDR2 ANQGSEA. This CDR3 is built from 13 residues. V lost 5 bases and J 6 bases, leaving 16 bases between the germline ends. The CDR3 DNA reads as TGCAGCGTTCCATCGGGGAGTCAGGATGGCTACACCTTC. The encoded protein is CSVPSGSQDGYTF. Looking up the rest from reference TRBV29-1 and TRBJ1-2 gives the full variable domain: SAVISQKPSRDICQRGTSLTIQCQVDSQVTMMFWYRQQPGQSLTLIATANQGSEATYESGFVIDKFPISRPNLTFSTLTVSNMSPEDSSIYLCSVPSGSQDGYTFGSGTRLTVV.

The chain is built from TRBV18 and TRBJ1-4, with no clear D. CDR1 and CDR2 (germline): KGHSH, LQKENI. The CDR3 has 15 residues. Trimming stripped 3 bases from V and 0 bases from J, with 8 bases between. This chain's CDR3 is CASSPPVTTNEKLFF. CDR3 in DNA: TGTGCCAGCTCACCGCCGGTGACAACTAATGAAAAACTGTTTTTT.

The chain carries TRBV10-3 and TRBJ2-5; D unclear. V lost 11 bases, J lost 5 bases, and 15 bases lay in between. Germline CDR1 reads ENHRY; CDR2 reads SYGVKD. The CDR3 sequence is 12 residues long. CDR3 protein: CAAGGVGETQYF. In DNA, the CDR3 is TGTGCCGCCGGTGGAGTCGGCGAGACCCAGTACTTC.